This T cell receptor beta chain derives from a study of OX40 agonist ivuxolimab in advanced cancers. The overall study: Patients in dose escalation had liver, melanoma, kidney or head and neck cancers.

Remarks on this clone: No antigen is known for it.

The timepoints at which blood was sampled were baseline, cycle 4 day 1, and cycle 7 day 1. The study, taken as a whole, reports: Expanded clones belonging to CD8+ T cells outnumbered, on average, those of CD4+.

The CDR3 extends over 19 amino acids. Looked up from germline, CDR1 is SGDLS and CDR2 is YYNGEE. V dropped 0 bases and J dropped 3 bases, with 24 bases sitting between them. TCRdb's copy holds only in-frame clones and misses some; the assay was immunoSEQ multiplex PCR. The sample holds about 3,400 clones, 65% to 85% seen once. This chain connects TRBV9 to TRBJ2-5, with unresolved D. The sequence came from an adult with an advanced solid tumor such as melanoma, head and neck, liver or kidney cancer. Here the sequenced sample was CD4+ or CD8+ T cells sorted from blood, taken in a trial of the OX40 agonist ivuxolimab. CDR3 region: CASSVVGFFHPNTEETQYF. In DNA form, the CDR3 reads TGTGCCAGCAGCGTAGTAGGGTTCTTTCACCCAAATACGGAAGAGACCCAGTACTTC.